Below are 25 T cell receptor beta chains sequenced from a single sample in a study of CD8 T cells in Susac syndrome. Random hexamers served to reverse transcribe about 0.45 to 1 ug RNA. Each CDR3 protein gets one entry after TCRdb re-called the immunoSEQ multiplex PCR reads with MiXCR. The sample gives roughly 150,000 distinct CDR3 sequences, more than 90% of which show up once; roughly 0.084% is in the top ten. Sequencing was carried out using CD4+ T cells from PBMCs. Every receptor here comes from a human donor with Susac syndrome.

This chain uses TRBV20-1 with TRBJ2-1, with D perhaps given as TRBD1 or TRBD2 (5 bases each). The V and J ends lost 5 bases and 9 bases respectively, with 17 bases between them. The CDR3 is made up of 13 amino acids. Germline loops: CDR1 DFQATT, CDR2 SNEGSKA (reference sequence). The CDR3 nucleotides are TGCAGTGCTCCCGGGATGGGACCCCGTGAGCAGTTCTTC. Translating gives CSAPGMGPREQFF.

The chain recombines TRBV19 with TRBJ2-7, with 14 bases matching TRBD2. The CDR3 consists of 15 residues. The J segment lost 6 bases and the V segment lost 5 bases, leaving 6 bases of the junction unmatched. Germline V gives CDR1 LNHDA, CDR2 SQIVND (reference sequence). As DNA, the CDR3 is TGTGCCAGTAGTCCGATGACTAGCGGGAGGGTCGAGCAGTACTTC. This encodes CASSPMTSGRVEQYF.

This clonotype was seen only once. The chain is built from TRBV15 and TRBJ2-1, with TRBD2 matching 7 bases. CDR1 LNHNV and CDR2 YYDKDF come from the germline V gene (reference sequence). The V segment lost 0 bases and the J segment 2 bases; nucleotides outside the gene matches: 4. The CDR3 loop spans 16 amino acids. Here the CDR3 reads CATSRDPGGPYNEQFF. The CDR3 DNA reads as TGTGCCACCAGCAGAGACCCGGGGGGTCCCTACAATGAGCAGTTCTTC.

The chain has TRBV20-1 and TRBJ1-2, with 10 bases that match TRBD1. The V gene end was trimmed by 3 bases and the J gene end by 6 bases; junction bases not matched to a gene: 4. CDR1 DFQATT and CDR2 SNEGSKA come from the germline V gene (reference sequence). The CDR3 is made up of 13 amino acids. The CDR3 DNA sequence: TGCAGTGCTAGGGAGGACAGGGGGGATGGCTACACCTTC. Its protein product is CSAREDRGDGYTF.

This clonotype was counted a single time. The CDR3 loop reads CASSPRRDDEQFF. Here the CDR3 DNA reads TGTGCCAGCTCACCAAGGCGCGACGATGAGCAGTTCTTC. The chain recombines TRBV18 with TRBJ2-1; D not resolved. The CDR3 covers 13 residues. Germline loops: CDR1 KGHSH, CDR2 LQKENI. Trimming took off 2 bases at V and 8 bases at J, with 10 bases between the two ends.

The gene calls are TRBV4-1 and TRBJ2-4; 14 nucleotides line up with TRBD2. The V segment lost 4 bases and the J segment 0 bases; nucleotides outside the gene matches: 5. The CDR3 covers 18 residues. The germline V gene has CDR1 MGHRA and CDR2 YSYEKL. In DNA, the CDR3 is TGCGCCAGCAGCCCCGGACTAGCGGGAGGCCGAGCCAAAAACATTCAGTACTTC. Its protein is CASSPGLAGGRAKNIQYF.

DNA for the CDR3: TGCAGTGCTCCGACGGGACTAGCGATCTACAATGAGCAGTTCTTC. Its translation is CSAPTGLAIYNEQFF. This chain uses TRBV20-1 with TRBJ2-1, with 10 bases matching TRBD2. The V segment lost 5 bases and the J segment 3 bases; nucleotides outside the gene matches: 7. The germline CDR1 and CDR2 sequences are DFQATT and SNEGSKA (reference sequence). The CDR3 consists of 15 residues.

The chain recombines TRBV20-1 with TRBJ1-5; tentative D call: TRBD1 (6 bases). CDR3 size: 15 residues. Deletions cut 5 bases from V and 0 bases from J, with 14 bases between. The germline V gene has CDR1 DFQATT and CDR2 SNEGSKA (reference sequence). The CDR3 nucleotides read TGCAGTGCTCTCCCAAGACAGGATAGCAATCAGCCCCAGCATTTT. It encodes CSALPRQDSNQPQHF.

V usage is TRBV5-1 and J usage is TRBJ2-4; 8 nucleotides agree with TRBD1. CDR3 length equals 16 residues. From germline, CDR1 is SGHRS and CDR2 YFSETQ. J gave up 1 base and V 2 bases, and 5 bases lay outside the gene matches. CDR3 protein: CASSLGDRGAKNIQYF. The CDR3 DNA reads as TGCGCCAGCAGCTTAGGCGACAGGGGCGCCAAAAACATTCAGTACTTC.

V usage is TRBV24-1 and J usage is TRBJ2-5; TRBD1 matches 7 bases. The CDR3 extends over 14 amino acids. Trimming removed 4 bases from V and 2 bases from J; junction bases left unmatched: 3. Germline CDR1 is KGHDR and CDR2 is SFDVKD. Here the CDR3 DNA reads TGTGCCACCAGTGACGGGACAGTACAAGAGACCCAGTACTTC. Translating gives CATSDGTVQETQYF.

The chain employs TRBV5-4 and TRBJ2-5; D is possibly TRBD1 (5 bases). CDR1 and CDR2 (germline): SGHNT, YYREEE (reference sequence). CDR3 length: 14 residues. Trimming took off 4 bases at V and 3 bases at J, with 13 bases between the two ends. CDR3 sequence reads: CASSAGQGKETQYF. The DNA of the CDR3 is TGTGCCAGCAGCGCCGGACAAGGCAAAGAGACCCAGTACTTC.

The chain links TRBV4-2 to TRBJ1-6; D unresolved. This CDR3 contains 16 residues. Germline V gene data show CDR1 as LGHNA and CDR2 as YNFKEQ. The V and J ends lost 0 bases and 7 bases respectively, with 13 bases between them. The CDR3 reads CASSQEAHTENSPLHF. The CDR3 DNA is TGTGCCAGCAGCCAAGAAGCTCATACGGAGAATTCACCCCTCCACTTT.

This clonotype was counted a single time. The chain uses TRBV21-1 and TRBJ1-1; the table gives TRBD1 as D, unverified against the DNA. TRBV21-1 is marked as a pseudogene. The CDR3 length is 16 residues. The CDR3 loop reads CASMALGTGPNTEAFF. The CDR3 coding sequence is TGTGCCAGCATGGCGTTGGGGACAGGGCCCAACACTGAAGCTTTCTTT.

This clonotype was found once. The chain recombines TRBV25-1 with TRBJ1-5; 12 bases are a match to TRBD1. The CDR3 has 19 amino acids. Germline values: CDR1 MGHDK, CDR2 SYGVNS. V was clipped by 4 bases and J by 0 bases; unmatched bases: 10. CDR3: CASSVPSGQGARSNQPQHF. The DNA for the CDR3 is TGTGCCAGCAGTGTTCCCTCGGGACAGGGGGCGCGTAGCAATCAGCCCCAGCATTTT.

The V and J genes are TRBV6-5 and TRBJ2-1, with 7 bases identical to TRBD1. The CDR3 is made up of 15 amino acids. Unmatched junction bases numbered 13, after V lost 5 bases and J lost 9 bases. CDR1 and CDR2 from the germline V gene are MNHEY and SVGAGI. In nucleotides, the CDR3 is TGTGCCAGCAGTAAACAGGGGTCGGAGTGGGTTGAGCAGTTCTTC. Its protein product is CASSKQGSEWVEQFF.

The chain employs TRBV12-3 or TRBV12-4 and TRBJ1-2; possibly TRBD1 for D (5 bases). V lost 6 bases and J 3 bases, leaving 11 bases between the germline ends. The CDR3 sequence is 13 residues long. The CDR3 nucleotides are TGTGCCAGCAGCCGGGGGACTGACTATGGCTACACCTTC. Translating gives CASSRGTDYGYTF.

V is TRBV19 and J is TRBJ1-5, with TRBD1 matching over 7 bases. Trimming cost V 5 bases and J 3 bases; bases outside gene matches: 10. CDR1 and CDR2 (germline): LNHDA, SQIVND (reference sequence). CDR3 length equals 16 residues. The chain's CDR3 is CASSRNRGGSNQPQHF. DNA for the CDR3: TGTGCCAGTAGTCGGAACAGGGGTGGGTCCAATCAGCCCCAGCATTTT. The whole variable domain, remainder taken from reference TRBV19 and TRBJ1-5, is DGGITQSPKYLFRKEGQNVTLSCEQNLNHDAMYWYRQDPGQGLRLIYYSQIVNDFQKGDIAEGYSVSREKKESFPLTVTSAQKNPTAFYLCASSRNRGGSNQPQHFGDGTRLSIL.

This chain connects TRBV25-1 to TRBJ1-2, with 8 bases identical to TRBD1. Germline trimming cut 2 bases from V and 6 bases from J; bases unmatched to any gene: 5. From germline, CDR1 is MGHDK and CDR2 SYGVNS. This CDR3 contains 14 residues. The CDR3 coding sequence is TGTGCCAGCAGTGAACAGGGGGCCTTTGATGGCTACACCTTC. It encodes CASSEQGAFDGYTF.

This clonotype came up once. This chain joins TRBV3-1 and TRBJ2-7; TRBD1 matches at 9 bases. The CDR3 is 13 amino acids. Germline trimming cut 10 bases from V and 0 bases from J; bases unmatched to any gene: 4. Germline lookup yields CDR1 LGHDT and CDR2 YNNKEL (reference sequence). CDR3: CANPGQGSYEQYF. The CDR3, as DNA: TGTGCCAACCCGGGACAGGGCTCCTACGAGCAGTACTTC.

This chain joins TRBV7-3 and TRBJ2-3; D gene unclear. Germline lookup yields CDR1 SGHTA and CDR2 FQGTGA. The CDR3 has 15 residues. Trimming removed 5 bases at V and 1 base at J, with 13 bases between. The CDR3 sequence: CASSPEGLRTDTQYF. CDR3 bases: TGTGCCAGCAGCCCGGAAGGGCTACGCACAGATACGCAGTATTTT.

The chain joins TRBV2 to TRBJ2-1; D unclear. Germline CDR1 and CDR2: SNHLY and FYNNEI. This CDR3 spans 13 amino acids. With 7 bases removed from V and 4 bases from J, the gap between germline ends came to 11 bases. The CDR3 loop reads CASKFLVYNEQFF. The CDR3 nucleotides read TGTGCCAGCAAATTCCTAGTTTACAATGAGCAGTTCTTC.

The chain couples TRBV6-5 to TRBJ2-5, with no clear D. The CDR3 contains 15 residues. The germline CDR1 and CDR2 sequences are MNHEY and SVGAGI. V dropped 0 bases and J dropped 5 bases, with 13 bases sitting between them. CDR3 DNA: TGTGCCAGCAGTTACTCTAGGGCCGGATGGGAGACCCAGTACTTC. Its translation is CASSYSRAGWETQYF.

The rearrangement links TRBV9 to TRBJ2-5; a weak D match, TRBD2 (5 bases). The germline gives CDR1 SGDLS, CDR2 YYNGEE. The V end was cut by 4 bases, the J end by 5 bases, with 15 bases between. The CDR3 totals 14 residues. The CDR3 DNA reads TGTGCCAGCAGCCCTCGGGGAGTTAAGGAGACCCAGTACTTC. Translating gives CASSPRGVKETQYF.

V and J are TRBV5-1 and TRBJ2-7, with 9 bases identical to TRBD2. Trimming removed 0 bases from V and 5 bases from J; junction bases left unmatched: 3. CDR1 is SGHRS and CDR2 is YFSETQ in the germline V gene. The CDR3 runs to 14 residues. The CDR3, as DNA: TGCGCCAGCAGCTTGGTTCTAGCGGGACACGAGCAGTACTTC. Translation: CASSLVLAGHEQYF.

The CDR3 reads CATSRSGQGNYGYTF. CDR3 sequence (DNA): TGTGCCACCAGCAGGTCAGGACAGGGAAACTATGGCTACACCTTC. The gene calls are TRBV15 and TRBJ1-2; TRBD1 matches at 8 bases. In germline, CDR1 is LNHNV, CDR2 YYDKDF (reference sequence). Losses at the gene ends were 3 bases for V and 2 bases for J; bases not matched to a gene: 5. CDR3 length: 15 residues.